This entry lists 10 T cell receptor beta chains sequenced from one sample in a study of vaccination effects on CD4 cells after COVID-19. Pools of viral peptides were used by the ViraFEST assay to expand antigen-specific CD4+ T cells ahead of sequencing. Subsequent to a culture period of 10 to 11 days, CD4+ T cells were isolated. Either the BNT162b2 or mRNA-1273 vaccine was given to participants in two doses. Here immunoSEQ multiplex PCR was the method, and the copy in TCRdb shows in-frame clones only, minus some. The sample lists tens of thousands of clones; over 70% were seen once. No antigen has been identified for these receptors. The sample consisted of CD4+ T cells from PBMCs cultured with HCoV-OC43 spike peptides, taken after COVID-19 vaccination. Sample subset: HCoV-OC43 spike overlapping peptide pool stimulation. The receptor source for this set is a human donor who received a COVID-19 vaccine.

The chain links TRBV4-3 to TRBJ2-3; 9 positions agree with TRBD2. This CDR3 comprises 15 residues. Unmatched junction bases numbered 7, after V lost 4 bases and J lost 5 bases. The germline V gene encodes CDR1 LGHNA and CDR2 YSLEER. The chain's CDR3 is CASSPSGLAGDTQYF. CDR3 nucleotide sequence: TGCGCCAGCAGCCCCTCGGGACTAGCTGGAGATACGCAGTATTTT.

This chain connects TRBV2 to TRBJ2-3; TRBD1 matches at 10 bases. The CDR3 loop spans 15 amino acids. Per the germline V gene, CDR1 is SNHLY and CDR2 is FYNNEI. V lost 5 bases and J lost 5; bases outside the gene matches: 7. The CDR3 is CASSTGTGAIDTQYF. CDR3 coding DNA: TGTGCCAGCAGTACCGGGACAGGGGCCATAGATACGCAGTATTTT.

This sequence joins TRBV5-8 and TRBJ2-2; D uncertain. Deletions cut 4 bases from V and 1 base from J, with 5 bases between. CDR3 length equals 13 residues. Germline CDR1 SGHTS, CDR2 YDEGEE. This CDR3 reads CASSPRNTGELFF. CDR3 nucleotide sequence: TGTGCCAGCAGCCCGAGGAACACCGGGGAGCTGTTTTTT.

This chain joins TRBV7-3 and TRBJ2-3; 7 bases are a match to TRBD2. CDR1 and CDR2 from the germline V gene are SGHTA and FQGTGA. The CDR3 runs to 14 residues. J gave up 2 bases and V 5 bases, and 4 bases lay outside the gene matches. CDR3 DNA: TGTGCCAGCAGCCCCCGACTAGCCACAGATACGCAGTATTTT. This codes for CASSPRLATDTQYF.

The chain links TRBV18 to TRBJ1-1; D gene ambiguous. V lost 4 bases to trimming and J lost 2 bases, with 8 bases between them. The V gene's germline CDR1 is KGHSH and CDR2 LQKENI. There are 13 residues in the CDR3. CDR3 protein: CASSRNRNTEAFF. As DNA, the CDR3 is TGTGCCAGCTCACGGAATCGAAACACTGAAGCTTTCTTT. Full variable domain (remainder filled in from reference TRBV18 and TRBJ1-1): NAGVMQNPRHLVRRRGQEARLRCSPMKGHSHVYWYRQLPEEGLKFMVYLQKENIIDESGMPKERFSAEFPKEGPSILRIQQVVRGDSAAYFCASSRNRNTEAFFGQGTRLTVV.

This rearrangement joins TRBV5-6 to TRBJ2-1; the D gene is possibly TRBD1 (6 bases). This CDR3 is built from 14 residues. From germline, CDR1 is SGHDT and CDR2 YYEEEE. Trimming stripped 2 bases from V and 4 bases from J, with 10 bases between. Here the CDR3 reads CASSLGQQYNEQFF. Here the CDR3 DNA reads TGTGCCAGCAGCTTAGGACAGCAATACAATGAGCAGTTCTTC.

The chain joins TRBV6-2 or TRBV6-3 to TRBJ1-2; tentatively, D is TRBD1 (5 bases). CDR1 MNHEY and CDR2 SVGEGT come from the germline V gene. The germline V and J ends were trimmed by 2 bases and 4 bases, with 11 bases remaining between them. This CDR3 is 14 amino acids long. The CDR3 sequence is CASSYPGTPYGYTF. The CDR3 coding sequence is TGTGCCAGCAGTTACCCCGGGACGCCCTATGGCTACACCTTC.

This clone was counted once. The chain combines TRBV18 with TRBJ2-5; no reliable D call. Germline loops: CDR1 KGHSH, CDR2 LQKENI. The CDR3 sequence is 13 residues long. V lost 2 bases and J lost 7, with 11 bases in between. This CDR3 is CASSPGEGGTQYF. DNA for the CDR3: TGTGCCAGCTCACCAGGGGAAGGCGGGACCCAGTACTTC.

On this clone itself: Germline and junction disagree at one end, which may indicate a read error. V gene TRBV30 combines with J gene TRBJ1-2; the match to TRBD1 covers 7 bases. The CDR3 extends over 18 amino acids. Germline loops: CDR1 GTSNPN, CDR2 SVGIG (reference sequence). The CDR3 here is CAWSAAGTAHLRWGAKIF. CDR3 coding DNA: TGTGCCTGGAGCGCTGCTGGGACAGCCCACTTGCGATGGGGAGCTAAAATCTTC.

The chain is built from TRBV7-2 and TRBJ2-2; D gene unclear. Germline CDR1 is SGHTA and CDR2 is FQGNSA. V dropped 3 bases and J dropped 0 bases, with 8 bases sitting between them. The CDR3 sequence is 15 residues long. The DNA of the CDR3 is TGTGCCAGCAGCTTTGGTCCGTCGAACACCGGGGAGCTGTTTTTT. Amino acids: CASSFGPSNTGELFF.